Here is one T cell receptor (beta chain) with its context. Its matching antigen is unknown. This sample is drawn from a study of cytomegalovirus exposure and HLA in healthy donors. Trimming removed 4 bases from V and 0 bases from J, with 10 bases in between. CDR3 length equals 15 residues. Per germline, CDR1 MNHEY and CDR2 SMNVEV (reference sequence). Researchers ran the PCR with 60 Vbeta and 13 Jbeta primers. The data were produced by immunoSEQ multiplex PCR, yet TCRdb's version contains in-frame clones alone and is incomplete. There are around 190,000 clones in the sample; 65% to 90% occur only once, and less than 2.5% lies in the top ten. Broader study findings: Later analysis identified a missense DCLRE1C variant that was linked to TCR beta V- and J-gene trimming. A later analysis found that most CMV-associated TCR beta chains appeared HLA-restricted.

This chain uses TRBV27 with TRBJ1-3; D is unclear. The source is a woman in her 50s in good health and CMV-seronegative. The sample taken for sequencing was PBMCs. CDR3 sequence (DNA): TGTGCCAGCAGTTCCGAGGGCAGCTCTGGAAACACCATATATTTT. Residues: CASSSEGSSGNTIYF.